What follows are 9 T cell receptor beta chains derived from one specimen sequenced in a study of T cell changes during pregnancy in multiple sclerosis. Some clones are missing from TCRdb's copy, which holds only in-frame ones; the method was immunoSEQ multiplex PCR. The sample includes 100,000 or so clones, approximately 93% seen only once; the top ten take almost 1%. The starting material was peripheral blood, obtained after pregnancy. All receptors derive from a female donor with multiple sclerosis, enrolled in a pregnancy study.

The chain joins TRBV30 to TRBJ2-7; D is perhaps TRBD1 (6 bases). This CDR3 is built from 12 residues. V was shortened by 0 bases and J by 4 bases, with 7 bases between the two germline ends. Per germline, CDR1 GTSNPN and CDR2 SVGIG (reference sequence). Here the CDR3 reads CAWSVDRYEQYF. In DNA form, the CDR3 reads TGTGCCTGGAGTGTAGACAGGTACGAGCAGTACTTC.

As DNA, the CDR3 is TGTGCCAGCAGCTTAGTGGACAGAATGAACACTGAAGCTTTCTTT. Protein: CASSLVDRMNTEAFF. The rearrangement links TRBV7-8 to TRBJ1-1, with D possibly matching TRBD1 (6 bases). The CDR3 contains 15 residues. In germline, CDR1 is SGHVS, CDR2 FQNEAQ. Trimming removed 1 base at V and 0 bases at J, with 9 bases between.

The gene calls are TRBV11-3 and TRBJ2-2; 7 positions agree with TRBD2. The germline gives CDR1 SGHNT, CDR2 YENEEA. V dropped 7 bases and J dropped 7; count of bases not matched to a gene: 9. The CDR3 is made up of 14 amino acids. CDR3 residues: CASKMGGINGELFF. The CDR3 DNA reads as TGTGCCAGCAAAATGGGAGGGATCAACGGGGAGCTGTTTTTT.

V and J are TRBV10-3 and TRBJ1-1; 7 nucleotides align to TRBD1. Germline V CDR1 and CDR2: ENHRY, SYGVKD. The length of the CDR3 is 14 residues. V dropped 6 bases and J dropped 2; count of bases not matched to a gene: 6. The CDR3 loop reads CAISTGALNTEAFF. The CDR3, as DNA: TGTGCCATCAGCACAGGGGCTTTAAACACTGAAGCTTTCTTT.

The rearrangement joins TRBV19 to TRBJ2-7; 10 bases line up with TRBD2. The trim removed 8 bases at V and 3 bases at J, leaving 7 bases unmatched. Germline V gene sequence: CDR1 LNHDA, CDR2 SQIVND (reference sequence). CDR3 length: 14 residues. CDR3 coding DNA: TGTGCCAGTGGGATAGCGGGAGGCGACTACGAGCAGTACTTC. This codes for CASGIAGGDYEQYF.

The rearrangement joins TRBV25-1 to TRBJ2-1; maybe TRBD2 (5 bases). In germline, CDR1 is MGHDK, CDR2 SYGVNS. Trimming left V 4 bases short and J 3 bases short, with 13 bases between. The CDR3 covers 15 residues. The chain's CDR3 is CASSAGLTNYNEQFF. The CDR3, as DNA: TGTGCCAGCAGTGCCGGACTGACCAACTACAATGAGCAGTTCTTC.

The rearrangement links TRBV7-9 to TRBJ1-1, with D unresolved. Between the trimmed V and J ends, which lost 6 bases and 7 bases, there was a span of 15 bases. The CDR3 loop spans 13 amino acids. The germline V gene encodes CDR1 SEHNR and CDR2 FQNEAQ (reference sequence). The CDR3 bases are TGTGCCAGCAGAGGGAGCGGCAGCCATGAAGCTTTCTTT. This encodes CASRGSGSHEAFF.

The rearrangement uses TRBV6-5 and TRBJ1-3, with a possible D match to TRBD1 (5 bases). The CDR3 extends over 15 amino acids. Trimming stripped 6 bases from V and 2 bases from J, with 14 bases between. Germline CDR1 MNHEY, CDR2 SVGAGI. The CDR3, as DNA: TGTGCCAGCAGGGCCCAGGGATCGGCTGGAAACACCATATATTTT. Translated: CASRAQGSAGNTIYF.

This chain connects TRBV5-5 to TRBJ1-2; 7 positions match TRBD1. The CDR3 consists of 16 residues. J gave up 0 bases and V 4 bases, and 9 bases lay outside the gene matches. Germline V CDR1 and CDR2: SGHKS, YYEKEE (reference sequence). CDR3 amino acids: CASSNPGTETNYGYTF. The CDR3 DNA reads as TGTGCCAGCAGCAACCCCGGGACAGAAACTAACTATGGCTACACCTTC.